Listed here is a single TCR beta chain. This sample was included in a study of control samples from healthy donors and cancer patients. V lost 4 bases to trimming and J lost 1 base; unmatched junction nucleotides: 8. This CDR3 spans 15 amino acids. From germline, CDR1 is SGDLS and CDR2 YYNGEE. Sequencing was performed with immunoSEQ multiplex PCR; in TCRdb, only in-frame clones are kept and a portion is missing. The table shows about 90,000 clones, with approximately 90% occurring only once. This clonotype was obtained from a woman in her late teens or twenties in good health. The chain recombines TRBV9 with TRBJ2-7; TRBD1 aligns across 7 bases. Sample: blood. In DNA form, the CDR3 reads TGTGCCAGCAGCCCTGCCTGGACAGGATCCTACGAGCAGTACTTC. Translation gives CASSPAWTGSYEQYF.